The subject of this entry is one TCR beta chain. This entry belongs to a study of blood T cells in healthy people across ages. Germline loops: CDR1 MNHNS, CDR2 SASEGT. V was pared by 6 bases and J by 6 bases, with 23 bases between. This CDR3 comprises 16 residues. Primers used in a second PCR of about 6 to 11 cycles were a sample-barcoded 5' primer and a J-beta primer mix. MiXCR, applied by TCRdb to the 5' RACE reads, yields one record per CDR3 protein. The sample carries 450,000 to 600,000 distinct CDR3 sequences, about a quarter recorded once. In addition, the sample was reused for a study of T cells of mothers and their children. This second study says: Normalized overlap was always slightly, never significantly, higher in related than unrelated mother-child pairs.

The sequencing sample was made of blood. The chain joins TRBV6-1 to TRBJ1-1; D is possibly TRBD1 (6 bases). The clonotype was recovered from a boy aged 2 to 9 in good health. The CDR3 region is CASRIQGPPGKAEAFF. The CDR3, as DNA: TGTGCCAGCAGGATACAGGGCCCTCCTGGGAAGGCTGAAGCTTTCTTT.